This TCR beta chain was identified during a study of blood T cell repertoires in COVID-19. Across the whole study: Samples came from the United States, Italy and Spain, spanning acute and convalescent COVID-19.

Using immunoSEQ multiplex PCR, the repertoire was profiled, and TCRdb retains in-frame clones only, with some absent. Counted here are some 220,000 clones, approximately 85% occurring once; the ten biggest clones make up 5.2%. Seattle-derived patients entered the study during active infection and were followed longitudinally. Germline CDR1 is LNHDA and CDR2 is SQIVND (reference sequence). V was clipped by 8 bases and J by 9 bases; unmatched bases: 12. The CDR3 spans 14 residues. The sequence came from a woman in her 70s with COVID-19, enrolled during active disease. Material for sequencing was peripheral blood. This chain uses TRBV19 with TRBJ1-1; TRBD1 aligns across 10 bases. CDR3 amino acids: CASRGTGETWKAFF. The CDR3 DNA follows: TGTGCCAGTCGAGGGACAGGGGAAACCTGGAAAGCTTTCTTT.